This T cell receptor beta chain was found in a study of patients and donors after allogeneic stem cell transplantation. The ends were cut back, 11 bases at V and 0 bases at J, with 8 bases in the middle. The germline V gene has CDR1 MDHEN and CDR2 SYDVKM. This CDR3 comprises 12 residues. In its sample, this clonotype was seen a few times. TCRdb passed the RT-PCR reads through MiXCR, listing each CDR3 protein once. The sample lists hundreds of thousands of distinct CDR3 sequences, 16% seen once, with 6% to 8% in the top ten. J is TRBJ1-5 and V is TRBV28; D remains unclear. The specimen was blood, either unsorted or a sorted T cell fraction (not recorded which). The receptor comes from a human donor who was either an allogeneic HSCT recipient or a stem cell or donor lymphocyte infusion donor (not recorded which). It is not recorded whose cells these are; they may come from a transplant donor. As DNA, the CDR3 is TGTGCCGGTGGGGATAGCAATCAGCCCCAGCATTTT. Protein sequence: CAGGDSNQPQHF.